The clone carrying this TCR beta chain was counted a few times. This entry comes from a study of CD8+CD57+ T cells in acquired aplastic anemia. This CDR3 has 12 residues. Germline CDR1 SQVTM, CDR2 ANQGSEA. The V and J ends lost 6 bases and 0 bases respectively, with 8 bases between them. Patients who underwent sequencing had shown CD8+CD57+ cell expansion by flow cytometry. TCR beta VDJ combinations and CDR3 sequences were profiled from genomic DNA. Each CDR3 protein gets one entry after TCRdb re-called the reads with MiXCR. This table holds under 200,000 distinct CDR3 sequences, about half found once.

The genes are TRBV29-1 and TRBJ1-2; D is uncertain. Sequencing input: sorted CD4+, CD8+, or CD8+CD57+ T cells (not recorded which) from PBMCs. The source is a human donor with aplastic anemia. The CDR3 spells CSVRTANYGYTF. As DNA, the CDR3 is TGCAGCGTCAGGACGGCTAACTATGGCTACACCTTC.